One and the same sample provided the 18 T cell receptor beta chains below, sequenced in a study of blood T cells in healthy people across ages. A sample-barcoded 5' primer and a J-beta primer mix were used in a second PCR of roughly 7 to 12 cycles. TCRdb reprocessed the 5' RACE reads with MiXCR, giving one entry per CDR3 protein. The repertoire holds roughly 900,000 distinct CDR3 sequences, with around 46% as singletons. The sample comprised blood. The receptors were sampled from a man aged 25 to 45 in good health.

The chain joins TRBV21-1 to TRBJ2-5; the listed D gene, TRBD1, was not tested against the DNA. TRBV21-1 is assigned pseudogene status. This CDR3 has 15 amino acids. The CDR3 loop reads CASTVGGKVGETQYF. The CDR3 DNA follows: TGTGCCAGCACTGTGGGGGGCAAAGTCGGGGAGACCCAGTACTTC.

This chain joins TRBV12-3 or TRBV12-4 and TRBJ1-4; no clear D. The CDR3 has 12 amino acids. V was pared by 4 bases and J by 6 bases, with 6 bases between. The CDR3 DNA is TGTGCCAGCAGTTCCGCCCATGAAAAACTGTTTTTT. It codes for CASSSAHEKLFF.

The table lists this clonotype with a few counts. The J gene is TRBJ2-1, the V gene TRBV3-1, with 7 bases matching TRBD1. This CDR3 is 16 amino acids long. CDR1 and CDR2 from the germline V gene are LGHDT and YNNKEL (reference sequence). Trimming took 2 bases from V and 2 from J; bases not matched to a gene: 6. DNA for the CDR3: TGTGCCAGCAGCCAAAAGTACAGGGGCGCCTACAATGAGCAGTTCTTC. Encoded protein: CASSQKYRGAYNEQFF.

This clonotype was counted ten times or more. The chain uses TRBV7-2 and TRBJ2-7; TRBD2 matches at 8 bases. The CDR3 runs to 16 residues. With 6 bases clipped from V and 0 bases from J, the junction kept 10 bases outside the gene matches. Germline V lookup: CDR1 SGHTA, CDR2 FQGNSA. CDR3 sequence: CASRGRGGPSSYEQYF. The CDR3 nucleotides are TGTGCCAGCAGAGGACGCGGGGGGCCCAGCTCCTACGAGCAGTACTTC.

This clonotype was seen a few times. J is TRBJ1-2 and V is TRBV25-1, with TRBD1 matching 7 bases. Unmatched junction bases numbered 11, after V lost 6 bases and J lost 7 bases. The length of the CDR3 is 14 residues. Looked up from germline, CDR1 is MGHDK and CDR2 is SYGVNS. CDR3 amino acids: CASRGDRASSGYTF. In nucleotides, the CDR3 is TGTGCCAGCAGGGGAGACAGGGCTTCCTCTGGCTACACCTTC.

V and J are TRBV27 and TRBJ2-2; TRBD2 aligns across 13 bases. In germline, CDR1 is MNHEY, CDR2 SMNVEV (reference sequence). V was pared by 5 bases and J by 3 bases, with 9 bases of the junction left unmatched. This CDR3 spans 18 amino acids. For the CDR3, the DNA is TGTGCCAGCAGTGTCCGACTAGCGGGGGGCCAATACACCGGGGAGCTGTTTTTT. Protein sequence: CASSVRLAGGQYTGELFF.

Worth noting for this clonotype: This could be a read error, since a much larger clone is one nucleotide away. The J gene is TRBJ2-7, the V gene TRBV5-1, with 8 bases lining up with TRBD1. This CDR3 contains 14 residues. CDR1 and CDR2 (germline): SGHRS, YFSETQ. CDR3 loop: CAGSLAGGLREQYF. The CDR3 coding sequence is TGCGCCGGCAGCTTGGCAGGGGGCTTGAGGGAGCAGTACTTC.

The chain has TRBV4-1 and TRBJ1-2, with 12 bases that match TRBD1. Germline values: CDR1 MGHRA, CDR2 YSYEKL. The ends lost 4 bases at V and 6 bases at J; junction bases unmatched: 18. This CDR3 comprises 19 residues. CDR3 nucleotide sequence: TGCGCCAGCAGCCGCCAACGCCCGGGACAGGGGGCGCAGAATAATGGCTACACCTTC. Translating gives CASSRQRPGQGAQNNGYTF.

To note about this clonotype: One junction end disagrees with the germline gene, perhaps due to a read error. The V call is TRBV6-2 or TRBV6-3, the J call TRBJ1-6; D might be TRBD1 (5 bases). This CDR3 comprises 11 residues. Germline CDR1 MNHEY, CDR2 SVGEGT. The DNA of the CDR3 is TGCGCCGCGGCCCAGGGCGCACCCCTCCACTTT. Translation: CAAAQGAPLHF.

This clonotype was seen a few times. This chain links TRBV7-9 with TRBJ2-7; possibly TRBD1 for D (5 bases). The CDR3 length is 14 residues. The V end lost 1 base, the J end lost 3 bases, and 10 bases lay between the germline ends. The V gene's germline CDR1 is SEHNR and CDR2 FQNEAQ (reference sequence). As DNA, the CDR3 is TGTGCCAGCAGCTTAGAGGTCAGGGACTACGAGCAGTACTTC. It is translated as CASSLEVRDYEQYF.

V usage is TRBV29-1 and J usage is TRBJ2-5, with 10 bases identical to TRBD1. This CDR3 is 13 amino acids long. Germline V gives CDR1 SQVTM, CDR2 ANQGSEA. Trimming took 3 bases from V and 5 from J; bases not matched to a gene: 3. CDR3 DNA: TGCAGCGTTGATGGACAGGGGGTGGAGACCCAGTACTTC. Amino acids: CSVDGQGVETQYF. The full variable domain, completed using reference TRBV29-1 and TRBJ2-5, is SAVISQKPSRDICQRGTSLTIQCQVDSQVTMMFWYRQQPGQSLTLIATANQGSEATYESGFVIDKFPISRPNLTFSTLTVSNMSPEDSSIYLCSVDGQGVETQYFGPGTRLLVL.

The chain is built from TRBV25-1 and TRBJ1-2; 8 bases are shared with TRBD1. Germline V CDR1 and CDR2: MGHDK, SYGVNS. This CDR3 region has 15 residues. V gave up 3 bases and J gave up 1 base; unmatched junction bases: 4. DNA of the CDR3: TGTGCCAGCAGTGACCTCGGGACAGGTAACTATGGCTACACCTTC. Its translation: CASSDLGTGNYGYTF.

On this clonotype itself: An end of the junction differs from the germline gene, which may be a read error. This sequence joins TRBV6-2 or TRBV6-3 and TRBJ2-7; possibly TRBD1 for D (6 bases). The V gene's germline CDR1 is MNHEY and CDR2 SVGEGT. This CDR3 is built from 14 residues. CDR3 sequence (DNA): TGTGCCAGCACTATAACTGGGGGCTCCTACAAGCAGTACTTC. This encodes CASTITGGSYKQYF.

Turning to this clonotype: One end of the junction is discordant with germline, which a read error may explain. V gene TRBV27 combines with J gene TRBJ2-5, with 9 bases aligning to TRBD1. This CDR3 region has 13 residues. CDR1 is MNHEY and CDR2 is SMNVEV in the germline V gene (reference sequence). CDR3 DNA sequence: TGTGCCAGCAGAGACAGGGGGACAGAGACTCAGTACTTC. Translated: CASRDRGTETQYF.

The genes are TRBV20-1 and TRBJ2-5; TRBD1 aligns across 7 bases. Germline trimming cut 0 bases from V and 11 bases from J; bases unmatched to any gene: 6. This CDR3 contains 12 residues. Germline CDR1 DFQATT, CDR2 SNEGSKA (reference sequence). The CDR3 reads CSARETGDWQYF. CDR3 nucleotide sequence: TGCAGTGCTAGAGAAACAGGGGATTGGCAGTACTTC.

The sample holds many counts of this clonotype. The CDR3 region is CASREAYEQYF. CDR3 in DNA: TGCGCCAGCAGGGAGGCCTACGAGCAGTACTTC. The chain has TRBV5-1 and TRBJ2-7; D is perhaps TRBD2 (5 bases). Germline assignment: CDR1 SGHRS and CDR2 YFSETQ. The germline V and J ends were trimmed by 5 bases and 2 bases, with 5 bases remaining between them. The CDR3 contains 11 residues.

This clonotype was counted only a few times. The chain employs TRBV20-1 and TRBJ2-1; 9 bases line up with TRBD2. The germline V gene encodes CDR1 DFQATT and CDR2 SNEGSKA (reference sequence). The junction had 13 bases not matched to a gene; V was cut back by 1 base and J by 9 bases. The CDR3 is made up of 16 amino acids. The CDR3 protein is CSARAGASGDFSEQFF. CDR3 sequence (DNA): TGCAGTGCTAGAGCAGGGGCTAGCGGGGATTTCAGTGAGCAGTTCTTC.

The V gene is TRBV12-3 or TRBV12-4, the J gene TRBJ1-2, with D uncertain. Trimming shortened V by 6 bases and J by 7 bases, and 9 bases separated the two germline ends. The CDR3 sequence is 11 residues long. The CDR3 nucleotides are TGTGCCAGCAGCCCCGGTCTTGGCTACACCTTC. Translated, it gives CASSPGLGYTF.